This entry describes one T cell receptor (beta chain). No antigen is known for it. The record originates from a study of T cells in Graves' hyperthyroidism and ophthalmopathy. General study findings and limits: Most clonotypes expanded in thyroid above 0.001 were likewise present in blood. The model forecast ophthalmopathy, anticipating it by a median around 6.5 months before onset.

It was RNA transcripts that yielded the amplified TCR beta CDR3 regions. HTBI primers were employed in a first-round RT-PCR of the TCR CDR3. MiXCR, applied by TCRdb to the multiplex PCR reads, yields one record per CDR3 protein. The top ten hold roughly 19% of the sample, which has roughly 570,000 distinct CDR3 sequences, more than 45% seen once. Patients having uncontrolled infection, another autoimmune disease, pregnancy or lactation were not included. The CDR3 spans 12 residues. Trimming stripped 5 bases from V and 9 bases from J, with 16 bases between. The germline V gene has CDR1 DFQATT and CDR2 SNEGSKA (reference sequence).

The receptor's source is an adult woman with Graves' disease, either hyperthyroidism or ophthalmopathy (not recorded which). The sample was peripheral blood or thyroid tissue (not recorded which). The chain is built from TRBV20-1 and TRBJ2-5, with a possible D match to TRBD2 (5 bases). CDR3 nucleotide sequence: TGCAGTGCTGCCCAAGGAGCGGAGGCCCAGTACTTC. Translated, it gives CSAAQGAEAQYF.